This T cell receptor beta chain was profiled in a study of blood T cell repertoires in COVID-19. Study information: PBMCs, B-cell-depleted T cells, or T cells provided the cDNA or gDNA that made up the material.

Under the authors' procedure: For nucleated cells, counts were estimated from reference gene primer amplification. The assay was immunoSEQ multiplex PCR, and TCRdb's table has in-frame clones only and misses some. V and J calls and clone size follow that table, whereas D and trimming were derived from the DNA. This sample carries 350,000 to 400,000 clones, roughly 92% of them seen once, and the ten largest clones take roughly 0.9%. In this sample, this clone turned up once. Membership in each cohort depended on participant-reported clinical history. Germline CDR1 reads GTSNPN; CDR2 reads SVGIG (reference sequence). Trimming at V came to 2 bases and at J to 6 bases, leaving 5 bases not matched to a gene. The CDR3 totals 13 residues.

The chain employs TRBV30 and TRBJ2-5, with TRBD2 matching over 8 bases. The origin of this receptor is a woman aged 40 to 50 who had been exposed to COVID-19. Sequencing was done on a sample of PBMCs or T cells enriched from blood (not recorded which). In DNA, the CDR3 is TGTGCCTGGAGTAACGGGGGGGCCCAGACCCAGTACTTC. Its translation: CAWSNGGAQTQYF.